This is a list of T cell receptor beta chains from one sample in a study of immune evolution from preneoplasia to lung adenocarcinoma. Libraries were prepared by immunoSEQ multiplex PCR; TCRdb keeps only in-frame clonotypes and omits some of them. Of several thousand clones listed, 75% to 90% are singletons. Material: FFPE minimally invasive lung adenocarcinoma tissue. These receptors were taken from a donor older than 65 with lung adenocarcinoma. The CDR3 runs from the conserved cysteine through the conserved F or W. The order of the fields is V gene, clone size, D gene, J gene, CDR3 protein, CDR3 DNA. D genes are given only for firm matches. Expanded clones are given a class, and other clones once, few, many or no size at all.

TRBV10-3	NA	NA	TRBJ1-6	CAISRTDNSPLHF	TGTGCCATCAGTCGGACAGATAATTCACCCCTCCACTTT
TRBV2	NA	NA	TRBJ1-3	CATRQALTGNTIYF	TGTGCCACCCGGCAGGCGCTGACTGGAAACACCATATATTTT
TRBV5-1	NA	TRBD1	TRBJ2-4	CASSPMTGSNIQYF	TGCGCCAGCAGCCCAATGACAGGGTCAAACATTCAGTACTTC
TRBV5-1	NA	NA	TRBJ2-7	CASSLSGLATEQYF	TGCGCCAGCAGCTTGTCAGGACTCGCTACCGAGCAGTACTTC
TRBV27	once	NA	TRBJ1-1	CASSPYMNTEAFF	TGTGCCAGCAGTCCTTACATGAACACTGAAGCTTTCTTT
TRBV6-1	NA	NA	TRBJ2-1	CASSYGNEQFF	TGTGCCAGCAGTTACGGGAATGAGCAGTTCTTC
TRBV7-2	NA	NA	TRBJ1-4	CASSLLQLGEKLFF	TGTGCCAGCAGCTTATTACAATTGGGTGAAAAACTGTTTTTT
TRBV5-4	NA	TRBD1	TRBJ2-7	CASSPPDRVYEQYF	TGTGCCAGCAGCCCCCCGGACAGGGTCTACGAGCAGTACTTC
TRBV2	NA	NA	TRBJ2-7	CASSERDFVFSYEQYF	TGTGCCAGCAGTGAACGAGACTTCGTCTTCTCCTACGAGCAGTACTTC
TRBV7-9	NA	TRBD2	TRBJ2-1	CASSFRSSGTSGSREQFF	TGTGCCAGCAGCTTTAGATCCTCCGGGACTAGCGGGAGCCGTGAGCAGTTCTTC
TRBV19	NA	NA	TRBJ1-5	CASSRVDQPQHF	TGTGCCAGTAGTAGGGTTGATCAGCCCCAGCATTTT
TRBV5-4	NA	TRBD2	TRBJ2-1	CASSLVLAGAGEQFF	TGTGCCAGCAGCTTGGTCTTAGCGGGAGCGGGGGAGCAGTTCTTC
TRBV9	once	NA	TRBJ2-7	CASSGRGNEQYF	TGTGCCAGCAGCGGCCGAGGGAACGAGCAGTACTTC
TRBV18	NA	NA	TRBJ1-1	CASSPAAATEAFF	TGTGCCAGCTCCCCGGCGGCGGCCACTGAAGCTTTCTTT
TRBV6-1	NA	TRBD1	TRBJ1-5	CASSEAGGVQPQHF	TGTGCCAGCAGTGAAGCAGGGGGCGTCCAGCCCCAGCATTTT
TRBV28	NA	TRBD1	TRBJ2-2	CASSLDRVTGELFF	TGTGCCAGCAGTTTAGACAGGGTCACCGGGGAGCTGTTTTTT
TRBV10-2	NA	TRBD1	TRBJ1-5	CASFLNRDRGNQPQHF	TGCGCCAGCTTTCTCAACCGGGACAGGGGCAATCAGCCCCAGCATTTT
TRBV6-1	NA	TRBD1	TRBJ1-5	CASRTGGNQPQHF	TGTGCCAGCAGGACAGGGGGCAATCAGCCCCAGCATTTT
TRBV4-1	NA	NA	TRBJ2-7	CASSRTAGTAYEQYF	TGCGCCAGCAGCCGGACTGCCGGGACGGCCTACGAGCAGTACTTC
TRBV10-2	NA	NA	TRBJ1-1	CASSVGGNTEAFF	TGCGCCAGCAGTGTCGGAGGGAACACTGAAGCTTTCTTT
TRBV11-3	NA	TRBD2	TRBJ2-1	CASSPGLAGGNEQFF	TGTGCCAGCAGCCCCGGACTAGCGGGAGGCAATGAGCAGTTCTTC
TRBV18	NA	NA	TRBJ2-7	CASSPNTRILADQQYF	TGTGCCAGCTCACCAAACACGCGGATTTTGGCAGACCAGCAGTACTTC
TRBV5-6	NA	NA	TRBJ2-3	CASSLSSTDTQYF	TGTGCCAGCAGCCTGTCGAGCACAGATACGCAGTATTTT
TRBV27	NA	NA	TRBJ2-3	CASTTLTSMDTQYF	TGTGCCAGCACCACCCTCACTAGCATGGATACGCAGTATTTT
TRBV5-5	NA	TRBD2	TRBJ2-3	CASSLRVAGDTQYF	TGTGCCAGCAGCTTGAGGGTAGCGGGAGATACGCAGTATTTT
TRBV2	few	NA	TRBJ2-1	CASDRTAYNEQFF	TGTGCCAGTGACAGGACCGCCTACAATGAGCAGTTCTTC
TRBV28	NA	NA	TRBJ2-7	CASSLLSGREQYF	TGTGCCAGCAGTTTATTGTCGGGACGCGAGCAGTACTTC
TRBV12-5	NA	TRBD2	TRBJ2-1	CASGLLGLAGEQFF	TGTGCTAGTGGTTTGTTAGGACTAGCGGGGGAGCAGTTCTTC
TRBV7-9	NA	TRBD2	TRBJ2-2	CASTPRLAGGQKHRGAVF	TGTGCCAGCACCCCACGGCTCGCGGGAGGCCAAAAACACCGGGGAGCTGTTTTT
TRBV28	few	NA	TRBJ2-7	CASSSFYRVGSYEQYF	TGTGCCAGCAGTTCCTTCTACAGGGTCGGGTCCTACGAGCAGTACTTC
TRBV19	NA	TRBD2	TRBJ2-1	CASSVGWSSGFSYNEQFF	TGTGCCAGTAGTGTCGGGTGGTCTAGCGGGTTTTCCTACAATGAGCAGTTCTTC
TRBV5-1	NA	NA	TRBJ2-3	CASSLGEAPTQYF	TGCGCCAGCAGCTTAGGAGAGGCCCCTACGCAGTATTTT
TRBV7-2	NA	NA	TRBJ2-1	CASSSSGRRDAQFF	TGTGCCAGCAGCTCCTCGGGGCGTAGAGATGCGCAGTTCTTC
TRBV15	NA	TRBD1	TRBJ1-4	CATSRSTGGDEKLFF	TGTGCCACCAGCAGATCGACAGGGGGTGATGAAAAACTGTTTTTT
TRBV7-3	NA	TRBD1	TRBJ1-1	CASSSGQGHTEAFF	TGTGCCAGCAGCTCCGGACAGGGGCACACTGAAGCTTTCTTT
TRBV11-2	NA	TRBD1	TRBJ2-1	CASSFNRGSYNEQFF	TGTGCCAGCAGCTTTAACAGGGGCTCCTACAATGAGCAGTTCTTC
TRBV10-3	NA	TRBD2	TRBJ2-7	CAISLGLTYEQYF	TGTGCCATCAGTCTGGGACTAACCTACGAGCAGTACTTC
TRBV7-9	NA	TRBD1	TRBJ1-1	CASSQDRVNTEAFF	TGTGCCAGCAGCCAGGACAGGGTGAACACTGAAGCTTTCTTT
TRBV29-1	NA	NA	TRBJ1-1	CSVVMAETFF	TGCAGCGTTGTGATGGCTGAAACTTTCTTT
TRBV10-3	NA	NA	TRBJ2-3	CAIRESSPDTQYF	TGTGCCATCAGGGAATCTAGTCCAGATACGCAGTATTTT
TRBV6-1	NA	TRBD1	TRBJ1-4	CASSVRGQGNEKLFF	TGTGCCAGCAGTGTCCGGGGACAGGGAAATGAAAAACTGTTTTTT
TRBV28	NA	NA	TRBJ2-1	CASSLPLSEQFF	TGTGCCAGCAGTCTCCCCCTCAGTGAGCAGTTCTTC
TRBV6-5	NA	TRBD1	TRBJ1-5	CATRRQGSSNQPQHF	TGTGCCACCCGACGACAGGGGAGTAGCAATCAGCCCCAGCATTTT
TRBV7-9	NA	TRBD2	TRBJ2-1	CASSSIEASGYNEQFF	TGTGCCAGCAGCTCAATTGAGGCTAGCGGATACAATGAGCAGTTCTTC
TRBV10-3	NA	NA	TRBJ1-2	CAISARPSVDGYTF	TGTGCCATCAGTGCTAGGCCCTCGGTGGATGGCTACACCTTC
TRBV5-4	few	TRBD1	TRBJ1-4	CASSAGQGAGEKLFF	TGTGCCAGCAGCGCGGGACAGGGGGCCGGGGAAAAACTGTTTTTT
TRBV7-3	NA	TRBD2	TRBJ2-7	CASSLAGGLLYEQYF	TGTGCCAGCAGCTTGGCGGGAGGGCTACTCTACGAGCAGTACTTC
TRBV11-1	few	NA	TRBJ2-2	CASSLVPSTRGGELFF	TGTGCCAGCAGCTTAGTTCCCTCTACACGTGGCGGGGAGCTGTTTTTT
TRBV29-1	NA	NA	TRBJ2-3	CSVVRRERADTQYF	TGCAGCGTTGTAAGACGGGAAAGGGCAGATACGCAGTATTTT
TRBV6-1	NA	TRBD1	TRBJ1-2	CASSDRGLSYGYTF	TGTGCCAGCAGTGACAGGGGGCTCAGCTATGGCTACACCTTC